This T cell receptor beta chain derives from a study of T cell repertoires in MIS-A myocarditis. Sequencing was performed with immunoSEQ multiplex PCR; in TCRdb, only in-frame clones are kept and a portion is missing. The sample includes 7,000 or so clones, about 81% seen only once; the top ten take roughly 19%. V shed 6 bases and J shed 4 bases, with 9 bases lying between them. This CDR3 spans 12 amino acids. Looked up from germline, CDR1 is MGHRA and CDR2 is YSYEKL. The rearrangement links TRBV4-1 to TRBJ2-5, with D unclear. This TCR was sampled from a man between 18 and 29 years old with fulminant myocarditis from multisystem inflammatory syndrome in adults (MIS-A) after COVID-19. The source material was right inferior lung lobe tissue obtained at autopsy. The CDR3: CASSRSGETQYF. CDR3 coding DNA: TGCGCCAGCAGTCGTAGTGGAGAGACCCAGTACTTC.